Listed below are T cell receptor beta chains from one sample, sequenced in a study of spatial heterogeneity in lung cancer. TCRdb re-analysed the 5' RACE reads in MiXCR, keeping a single row per CDR3 protein. The table has about 7,000 distinct CDR3 sequences, about an eighth seen once; the top ten hold less than 9.5%. Sequences were derived from lung tumor tissue, sampled at surgery. These receptors came from a male donor with early-stage non-small cell lung cancer. Each CDR3 is given with its conserved first and last residue. D genes are given only for firm matches. Rows give clone size only sometimes, using once, few, many, or a class for an expanded clone.

>-|TRBJ2-7|-|TRBV5-4
TGTGCCAGCAGCTTCTCAACCTACGAGCAGTACTTC
CASSFSTYEQYF
>-|TRBJ1-4|many|TRBV20-1
TGCAGTGCTAGAGATCAGGCGCCAACTAATGAAAAACTGTTTTTT
CSARDQAPTNEKLFF
>-|TRBJ2-7|many|TRBV6-5
TGTGCCAGCAGCCGATCAGGGAATCGGGAGCAGTACTTC
CASSRSGNREQYF
>-|TRBJ2-3|many|TRBV4-2
TGTGCCAGCAGCCAAGGGGCAGATACGCAGTATTTT
CASSQGADTQYF
>-|TRBJ2-1|many|TRBV5-1
TGCGCCAGCAGCTTGGCGGAAAACTCCTACAATGAGCAGTTCTTC
CASSLAENSYNEQFF
>TRBD1|TRBJ1-4|many|TRBV11-2
TGTGCCAGCAGCTCCGGACAGGTCAATGAAAAACTGTTTTTT
CASSSGQVNEKLFF
>-|TRBJ1-3|many|TRBV11-2
TGTGCCAGCAGCTTAGGAGGGGTGCCTGGAAACACCATATATTTT
CASSLGGVPGNTIYF
>-|TRBJ2-2|many|TRBV4-2
TGTGCCAGCAGCCAAAGGGGGACTTCTAACACCGGGGAGCTGTTTTTT
CASSQRGTSNTGELFF
>-|TRBJ2-2|medium-sized|TRBV6-1
TGTGCCAGCAGTAGAAACAGGGACGGGGAGCTGTTTTTT
CASSRNRDGELFF
>-|TRBJ1-5|medium-sized|TRBV6-5
TGTGCCAGCAGCCCCGACTTTGGAACCTCACGACAGCCCCAGCATTTT
CASSPDFGTSRQPQHF
>-|TRBJ1-6|many|TRBV7-2
TGTGCCAGCAGCCCAGGACGGGTACACCACTTT
CASSPGRVHHF
>-|TRBJ2-3|many|TRBV5-1
TGCGCCAGCAGCCCAGCCCGTAGCACAGATACGCAGTATTTT
CASSPARSTDTQYF
>TRBD2|TRBJ2-1|medium-sized|TRBV5-6
TGTGCCAGCAGCTTGGCCGGACTAGCGGGAGAGGAGCAGTTCTTC
CASSLAGLAGEEQFF
>-|TRBJ2-1|large|TRBV5-1
TGCGCCAGCAGCCTTCGGACAGACTGGAATGAGCAGTTCTTC
CASSLRTDWNEQFF
>-|TRBJ1-4|-|TRBV3-1
TGTGCCAGCAGCCAGGCTGGAACTAATGAAAAACTGTTTTTT
CASSQAGTNEKLFF
>-|TRBJ2-3|many|TRBV5-6
TGTGCCAGCAGCTCACAGGGCATGACCCTCACAGATACGCAGTATTTT
CASSSQGMTLTDTQYF
>TRBD1|TRBJ2-2|many|TRBV5-1
TGCGCCAGCAGCTTACCCGACAGGGGAGCGAACACCGGGGAGCTGTTTTTT
CASSLPDRGANTGELFF
>-|TRBJ1-3|many|TRBV3-1
TGTGCCAGCAGCCAAGGCGGGTCCTCTGGAAACACCATATATTTT
CASSQGGSSGNTIYF
>-|TRBJ2-3|few|TRBV3-1
TGTGCCAGCAGCTACACCTTTACAGATACGCAGTATTTT
CASSYTFTDTQYF
>TRBD2|TRBJ2-3|large|TRBV9
TGTGCCAGCAGCGTAGCTAGCGGGGTACACACAGATACGCAGTATTTT
CASSVASGVHTDTQYF
>-|TRBJ1-2|many|TRBV6-5
TGTGCCAGCAGGCCGGACGTTAACTATGGCTACACCTTC
CASRPDVNYGYTF
>TRBD2|TRBJ2-1|many|TRBV20-1
TGCAGTGCTAGAGAGGGTCAGCGGGAGTGGGGATACAATGAGCAGTTCTTC
CSAREGQREWGYNEQFF
>-|TRBJ2-1|many|TRBV20-1
TGCAGTGCTAGAGCCTTAGCAGATTCCTACAATGAGCAGTTCTTC
CSARALADSYNEQFF
>-|TRBJ2-4|many|TRBV2
TGTGCCAGCAGTGAAGCGCTTCGGAACATTCAGTACTTC
CASSEALRNIQYF
>TRBD1|TRBJ2-1|medium-sized|TRBV5-6
TGTGCCAGCAGCTTGTGGGACAGGCCGTACAATGAGCAGTTCTTC
CASSLWDRPYNEQFF
>-|TRBJ1-6|medium-sized|TRBV12-3/TRBV12-4
TGTGCCAGCACCACAAGCTCCTATAATTCACCCCTCCACTTT
CASTTSSYNSPLHF
>-|TRBJ2-3|many|TRBV7-2
TGTGCCAGCAGCTTGTGGGTTACTAGCACAGATACGCAGTATTTT
CASSLWVTSTDTQYF
>-|TRBJ1-1|medium-sized|TRBV20-1
TGCAGTGCACCGTTGGGCACTGAAGCTTTCTTT
CSAPLGTEAFF
>-|TRBJ1-1|medium-sized|TRBV30
TGTGCCTGGGTTTGGGCAGGGAACACTGAAGCTTTCTTT
CAWVWAGNTEAFF
>-|TRBJ2-1|many|TRBV2
TGTGCCAGCAGTGCGGCTAGCCGCAATGAGCAGTTCTTC
CASSAASRNEQFF
>TRBD1|TRBJ1-1|many|TRBV20-1
TGCAGTGCATTTGGACAGGGGGTGGTGGCTTTCTTT
CSAFGQGVVAFF
>-|TRBJ1-5|-|TRBV20-1
TGCAGTGCTAGAGATACAGGAGGTAGCAATCAGCCCCAGCATTTT
CSARDTGGSNQPQHF
>-|TRBJ1-5|many|TRBV6-5
TGTGCCAGCAGTCAGCAGGGGAAAGGAGGGAATCAGCCCCAGCATTTT
CASSQQGKGGNQPQHF
>-|TRBJ2-1|medium-sized|TRBV28
TGTGCCAGCAGTACAGTGGGTGGGTTGTTCTTC
CASSTVGGLFF
>-|TRBJ2-3|-|TRBV20-1
TGCAGTGCTAGAAACCCGGGAGGACAGCTCACAGATACGCAGTATTTT
CSARNPGGQLTDTQYF
>-|TRBJ2-2|-|TRBV12-3/TRBV12-4
TGTGCCAGCATTAGACAGCTTTCCAACACCGGGGAGCTGTTTTTT
CASIRQLSNTGELFF
>TRBD1|TRBJ1-1|many|TRBV7-2
TGTGCCAGCAGCTCCAGCTCGCTGTGGGACAGGGGCACTGAAGCTTTCTTT
CASSSSSLWDRGTEAFF
>-|TRBJ1-1|medium-sized|TRBV6-5
TGTGCCAGCAGTTTCCTACAGGGGAACACTGAAGCTTTCTTT
CASSFLQGNTEAFF
>-|TRBJ2-3|medium-sized|TRBV6-6
TGTGCCAGCAGGGCAGGGATTGCCACAGATACGCAGTATTTT
CASRAGIATDTQYF
>-|TRBJ2-2|many|TRBV7-3
TGTGCCAGCAGCAATCAGGGAACCGGGGAGCTGTTTTTT
CASSNQGTGELFF
>-|TRBJ1-3|few|TRBV30
TGTGCCTGGAGTGTAACAGGGAGCTCTGGAAACACCATATATTTT
CAWSVTGSSGNTIYF
>-|TRBJ1-2|large|TRBV27
TGTGCCAGCAGTTCCCAACCAGGACAGATAAGTAACTATGGCTACACCTTC
CASSSQPGQISNYGYTF
>TRBD1|TRBJ1-2|medium-sized|TRBV20-1
TGCAGTGCTACTTGGACAGGAGCTAACTATGGCTACACCTTC
CSATWTGANYGYTF
>TRBD1|TRBJ2-5|-|TRBV20-1
TGCAGTGCCCTGGGACAGGGGGACCAGACCCAGTACTTC
CSALGQGDQTQYF
>-|TRBJ2-5|-|TRBV12-3/TRBV12-4
TGTGCCAGCAGTGTCGGGGGTGGAGAGACCCAGTACTTC
CASSVGGGETQYF
>TRBD2|TRBJ2-7|many|TRBV27
TGTGCCAGCAGTTTAATTGGGACTAGCATCTACGAGCAGTACTTC
CASSLIGTSIYEQYF
>-|TRBJ1-5|many|TRBV12-3/TRBV12-4
TGTGCCAGCGTGGGGGGGGCCGGGAAGCCCCAGCATTTT
CASVGGAGKPQHF
>-|TRBJ1-5|many|TRBV18
TGTGCCAGCTCACCCTCGGGGGGCAATCAGCCCCAGCATTTT
CASSPSGGNQPQHF